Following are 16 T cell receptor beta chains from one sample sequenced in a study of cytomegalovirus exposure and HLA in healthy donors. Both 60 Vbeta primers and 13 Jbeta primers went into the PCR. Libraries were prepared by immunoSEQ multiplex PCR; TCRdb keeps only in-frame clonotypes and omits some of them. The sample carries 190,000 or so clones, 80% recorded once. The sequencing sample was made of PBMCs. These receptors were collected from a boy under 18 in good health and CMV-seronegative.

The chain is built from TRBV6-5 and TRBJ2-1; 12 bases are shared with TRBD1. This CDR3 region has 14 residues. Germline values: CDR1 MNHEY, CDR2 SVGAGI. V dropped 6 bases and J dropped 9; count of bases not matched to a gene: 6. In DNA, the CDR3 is TGTGCCAGCAGATGGGACAGGGGGCCTGGTGAGCAGTTCTTC. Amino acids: CASRWDRGPGEQFF.

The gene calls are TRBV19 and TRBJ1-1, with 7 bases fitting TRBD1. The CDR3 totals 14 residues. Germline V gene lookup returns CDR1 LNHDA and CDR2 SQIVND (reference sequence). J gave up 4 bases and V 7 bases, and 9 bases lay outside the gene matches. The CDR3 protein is CASKLRAGGTEAFF. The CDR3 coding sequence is TGTGCCAGTAAGCTTAGGGCAGGGGGCACTGAAGCTTTCTTT.

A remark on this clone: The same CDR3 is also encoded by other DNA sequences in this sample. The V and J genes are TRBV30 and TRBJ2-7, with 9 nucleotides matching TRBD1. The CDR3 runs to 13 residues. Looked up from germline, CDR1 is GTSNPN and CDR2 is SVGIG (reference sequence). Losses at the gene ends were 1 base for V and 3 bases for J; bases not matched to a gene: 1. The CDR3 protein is CAWSADRGYEQYF. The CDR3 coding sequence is TGTGCCTGGAGTGCGGACAGGGGCTACGAGCAGTACTTC.

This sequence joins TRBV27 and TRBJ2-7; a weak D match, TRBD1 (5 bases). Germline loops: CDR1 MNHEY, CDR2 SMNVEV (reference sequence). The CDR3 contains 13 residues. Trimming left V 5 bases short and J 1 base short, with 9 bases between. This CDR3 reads CASSPRVSYEQYF. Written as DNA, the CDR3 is TGTGCCAGCAGTCCCAGGGTTTCCTACGAGCAGTACTTC.

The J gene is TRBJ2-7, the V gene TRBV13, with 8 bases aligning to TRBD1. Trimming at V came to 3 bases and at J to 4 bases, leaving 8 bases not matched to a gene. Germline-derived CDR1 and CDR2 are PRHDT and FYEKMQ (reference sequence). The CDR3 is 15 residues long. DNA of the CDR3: TGTGCCAGCAGCTTTACAGGGGGGCGCACTTACGAGCAGTACTTC. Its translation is CASSFTGGRTYEQYF.

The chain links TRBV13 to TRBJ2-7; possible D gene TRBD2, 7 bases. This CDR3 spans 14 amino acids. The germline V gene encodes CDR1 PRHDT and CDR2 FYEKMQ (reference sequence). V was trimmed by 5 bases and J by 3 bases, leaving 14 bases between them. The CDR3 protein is CASSPQGGIYEQYF. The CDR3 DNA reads TGTGCCAGCAGCCCACAGGGAGGGATCTACGAGCAGTACTTC.

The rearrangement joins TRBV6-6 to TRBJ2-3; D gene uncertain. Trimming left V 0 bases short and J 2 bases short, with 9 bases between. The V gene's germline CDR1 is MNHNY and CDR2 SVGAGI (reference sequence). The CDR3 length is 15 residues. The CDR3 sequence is CASSYSPRNTDTQYF. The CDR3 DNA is TGTGCCAGCAGTTACTCTCCCAGGAACACAGATACGCAGTATTTT.

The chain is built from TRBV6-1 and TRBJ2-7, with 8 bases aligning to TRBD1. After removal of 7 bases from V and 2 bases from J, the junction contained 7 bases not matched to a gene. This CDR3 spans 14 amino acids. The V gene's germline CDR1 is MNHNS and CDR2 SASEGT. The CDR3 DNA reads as TGTGCCAGCATCGCTAGACAGGGGCCCTACGAGCAGTACTTC. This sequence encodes CASIARQGPYEQYF.

The CDR3 sequence: CASSQRSTGRPEAFF. In DNA, the CDR3 is TGCGCCAGCAGCCAAAGATCGACAGGGAGGCCTGAAGCTTTCTTT. The rearrangement links TRBV4-1 to TRBJ1-1; 7 bases agree with TRBD1. Trimming cost V 2 bases and J 6 bases; bases outside gene matches: 9. Germline V CDR1 and CDR2: MGHRA, YSYEKL. The CDR3 sequence is 15 residues long.

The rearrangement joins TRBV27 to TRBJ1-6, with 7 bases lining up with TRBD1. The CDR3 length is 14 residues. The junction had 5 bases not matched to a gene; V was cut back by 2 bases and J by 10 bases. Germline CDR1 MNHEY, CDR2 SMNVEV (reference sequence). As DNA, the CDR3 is TGTGCCAGCAGTTTACGACAGGGTGGGTCACCCCTCCACTTT. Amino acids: CASSLRQGGSPLHF.

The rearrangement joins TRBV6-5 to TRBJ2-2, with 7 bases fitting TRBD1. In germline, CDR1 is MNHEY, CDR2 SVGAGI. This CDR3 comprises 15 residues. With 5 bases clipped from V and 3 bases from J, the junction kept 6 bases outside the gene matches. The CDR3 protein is CASSPDRAYTGELFF. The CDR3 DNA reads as TGTGCCAGCAGTCCCGACAGGGCGTACACCGGGGAGCTGTTTTTT.

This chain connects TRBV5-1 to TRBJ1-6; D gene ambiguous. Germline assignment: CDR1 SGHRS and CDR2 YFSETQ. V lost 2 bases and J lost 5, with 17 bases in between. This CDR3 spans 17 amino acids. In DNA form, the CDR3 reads TGCGCCAGCAGCTTTGCGGTGAGGGCAATCAATAATTCACCCCTCCACTTT. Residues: CASSFAVRAINNSPLHF. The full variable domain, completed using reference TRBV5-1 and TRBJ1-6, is KAGVTQTPRYLIKTRGQQVTLSCSPISGHRSVSWYQQTPGQGLQFLFEYFSETQRNKGNFPGRFSGRQFSNSRSEMNVSTLELGDSALYLCASSFAVRAINNSPLHFGNGTRLTVT.

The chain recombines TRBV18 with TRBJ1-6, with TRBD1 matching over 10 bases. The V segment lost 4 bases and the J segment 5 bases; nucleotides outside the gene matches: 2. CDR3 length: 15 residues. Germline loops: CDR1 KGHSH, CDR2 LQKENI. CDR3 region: CASSLGQGDNSPLHF. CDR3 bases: TGTGCCAGCTCACTTGGACAGGGGGATAATTCACCCCTCCACTTT.

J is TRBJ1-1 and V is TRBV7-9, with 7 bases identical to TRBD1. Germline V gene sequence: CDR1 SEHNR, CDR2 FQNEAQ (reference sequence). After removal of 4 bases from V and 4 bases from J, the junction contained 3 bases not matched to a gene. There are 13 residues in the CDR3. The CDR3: CASSSSGGTEAFF. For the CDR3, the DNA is TGTGCCAGCAGCTCCTCAGGGGGCACTGAAGCTTTCTTT.

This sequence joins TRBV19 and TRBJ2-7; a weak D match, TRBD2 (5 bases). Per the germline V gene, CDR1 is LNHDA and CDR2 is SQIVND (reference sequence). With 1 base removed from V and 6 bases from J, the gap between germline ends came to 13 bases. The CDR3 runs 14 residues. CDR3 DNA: TGTGCCAGTAGTATAGGGGTAGCGACCCTCGAGCAGTACTTC. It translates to CASSIGVATLEQYF.

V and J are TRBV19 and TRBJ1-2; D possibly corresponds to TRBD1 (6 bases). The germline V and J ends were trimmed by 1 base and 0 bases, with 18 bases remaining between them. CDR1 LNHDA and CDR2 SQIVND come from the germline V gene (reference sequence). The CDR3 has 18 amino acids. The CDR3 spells CASSIVGTPHTSNYGYTF. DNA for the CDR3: TGTGCCAGTAGTATAGTGGGGACACCACATACTTCTAACTATGGCTACACCTTC.